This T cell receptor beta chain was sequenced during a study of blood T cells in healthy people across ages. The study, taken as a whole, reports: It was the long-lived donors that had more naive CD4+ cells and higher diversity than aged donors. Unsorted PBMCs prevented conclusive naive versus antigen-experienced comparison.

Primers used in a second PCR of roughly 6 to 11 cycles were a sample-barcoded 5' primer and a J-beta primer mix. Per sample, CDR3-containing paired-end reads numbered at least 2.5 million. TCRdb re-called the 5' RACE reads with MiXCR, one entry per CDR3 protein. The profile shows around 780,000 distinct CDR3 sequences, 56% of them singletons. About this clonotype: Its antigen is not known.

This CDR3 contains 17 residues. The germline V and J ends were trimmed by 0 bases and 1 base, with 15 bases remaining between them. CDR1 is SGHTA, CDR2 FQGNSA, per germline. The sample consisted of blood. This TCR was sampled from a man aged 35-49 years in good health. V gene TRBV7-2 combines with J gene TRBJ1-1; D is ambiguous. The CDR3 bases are TGTGCCAGCAGCTTAGCTTCGCCGGGCCGCAAGAACACTGAAGCTTTCTTT. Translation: CASSLASPGRKNTEAFF.